This TCR beta chain was found in a study of cytotoxic CD8 clonotypes in ibrutinib-treated CLL. In the study overall: About 25 partial and 2 complete responses; at median 68 months, roughly 15 remitted, about twelve progressed.

TCRdb keeps only in-frame clones here, not all; method: immunoSEQ multiplex PCR. Here the sample spans around 200,000 clones, around 70% being singletons. Germline CDR1 reads SGHVS; CDR2 reads FNYEAQ. V gave up 3 bases and J gave up 2 bases, with 8 bases separating them. The length of the CDR3 is 14 residues. Worth noting for this clone: The antigen is not known.

General study points: Under therapy, public clonotypes either contracted or stayed stable, and they were uncommon. Measured clonality at baseline was greater than in age-matched healthy donors and tracked with circulating CD8+ T-cell counts.

This material consisted of PBMCs, taken after 12 months of ibrutinib treatment. The TCR comes from a human donor with chronic lymphocytic leukemia. The chain uses TRBV7-6 and TRBJ2-1; no definite D call. CDR3 amino acids: CASSLDGTYNEQFF. Here the CDR3 DNA reads TGTGCCAGCAGCTTGGACGGTACCTACAATGAGCAGTTCTTC.